A single sample is the source of the 29 T cell receptor beta chains below, sequenced in a study of early T cells in non-severe SARS-CoV-2 infection. TCRdb called the 5' RACE reads again in MiXCR, with one record for every CDR3 protein. The sample lists tens of thousands of distinct CDR3 sequences; 6% to 7% were seen once. Source material: whole blood. The receptors were gathered from an adult who was a healthcare worker with PCR-confirmed SARS-CoV-2 infection or an uninfected control (not recorded which).

In this sample, this clonotype turned up many times. The chain is built from TRBV29-1 and TRBJ1-1; TRBD1 aligns across 10 bases. This CDR3 is built from 13 residues. J gave up 5 bases and V 6 bases, and 6 bases lay outside the gene matches. The germline CDR1 and CDR2 sequences are SQVTM and ANQGSEA. The CDR3 sequence: CSVGQGMGTEAFF. For the CDR3, the DNA is TGCAGCGTGGGACAGGGGATGGGGACTGAAGCTTTCTTT.

This clonotype was recorded many times. This chain connects TRBV7-9 to TRBJ1-2; TRBD1 matches at 8 bases. The V gene's germline CDR1 is SEHNR and CDR2 FQNEAQ (reference sequence). The J segment lost 5 bases and the V segment lost 5 bases, leaving 10 bases of the junction unmatched. The CDR3 is 15 amino acids. For the CDR3, the DNA is TGTGCCAGCAGCGTTGACAGGGGAGGTTTTTATGGCTACACCTTC. It translates to CASSVDRGGFYGYTF.

The genes are TRBV2 and TRBJ2-3, with D unclear. Germline assignment: CDR1 SNHLY and CDR2 FYNNEI. Trimming stripped 6 bases from V and 2 bases from J, with 6 bases between. The CDR3 has 12 amino acids. The CDR3 here is CASSGDTDTQYF. In DNA, the CDR3 is TGTGCCAGCAGCGGAGACACAGATACGCAGTATTTT.

This clonotype was seen at least ten times. The rearrangement links TRBV9 to TRBJ2-3; 11 bases align to TRBD2. The CDR3 loop spans 16 amino acids. Germline-derived CDR1 and CDR2 are SGDLS and YYNGEE. The V and J ends lost 3 bases and 5 bases, in that order; junction bases with no gene match: 8. The CDR3 loop reads CASSETGLAAVDTQYF. Written as DNA, the CDR3 is TGTGCCAGCAGCGAGACGGGACTAGCGGCGGTAGATACGCAGTATTTT.

A remark on this clonotype: It may be a read error: a sequence one base away is much more abundant. V is TRBV7-6 and J is TRBJ2-1; 8 positions match TRBD2. V was clipped by 3 bases and J by 0 bases; unmatched bases: 4. Germline V lookup: CDR1 SGHVS, CDR2 FNYEAQ. This CDR3 has 16 amino acids. The CDR3 bases are TGTGCCAGCAGCTTTGAGAGCGGGAGCTCCTACAATGAGCAGTTCTTC. Protein: CASSFESGSSYNEQFF.

This clonotype was seen ten or more times. The chain couples TRBV12-3 or TRBV12-4 to TRBJ1-1; D uncertain. This CDR3 comprises 15 residues. V gave up 8 bases and J gave up 1 base, with 17 bases separating them. The CDR3 reads CASYPGSLQNTEAFF. The CDR3 nucleotides read TGTGCCAGCTATCCCGGAAGCCTTCAGAACACTGAAGCTTTCTTT.

This clonotype was recorded at least ten times. CDR3 sequence (DNA): TGCGCCAGCAGCCAAGTGACAGGGACTGGAAACACCATATATTTT. Translating gives CASSQVTGTGNTIYF. The rearrangement joins TRBV4-1 to TRBJ1-3, with TRBD1 identical over 7 bases. Germline V CDR1 and CDR2: MGHRA, YSYEKL. CDR3 length: 15 amino acids. With V trimmed by 1 base and J by 2 bases, 2 bases remained unmatched.

This clonotype turned up a few times. This sequence joins TRBV30 and TRBJ1-1; no firm D call. Per germline, CDR1 GTSNPN and CDR2 SVGIG (reference sequence). V dropped 3 bases and J dropped 2 bases, with 10 bases sitting between them. CDR3 length equals 13 residues. In DNA, the CDR3 is TGTGCCTGGAGCCGCGGACTCAACACTGAAGCTTTCTTT. This sequence encodes CAWSRGLNTEAFF.

This clonotype occurred many times. The chain couples TRBV27 to TRBJ2-2, with D perhaps TRBD2 (5 bases). Germline CDR1 is MNHEY and CDR2 is SMNVEV (reference sequence). Trimming removed 6 bases from V and 4 bases from J, with 18 bases in between. This CDR3 comprises 16 residues. The CDR3: CASSFLQLVGTGELFF. For the CDR3, the DNA is TGTGCCAGCAGCTTCCTCCAACTAGTAGGCACCGGGGAGCTGTTTTTT.

At least ten counts were recorded for this clonotype. The chain combines TRBV20-1 with TRBJ2-2; 8 bases are shared with TRBD2. Unmatched junction bases numbered 9, after V lost 5 bases and J lost 1 base. The V gene's germline CDR1 is DFQATT and CDR2 SNEGSKA (reference sequence). The CDR3 consists of 16 residues. In DNA, the CDR3 is TGCAGTGCTGTATCGGGACTAGGAATGAACACCGGGGAGCTGTTTTTT. Residues: CSAVSGLGMNTGELFF.

This clonotype has at least ten counts. V gene TRBV3-1 combines with J gene TRBJ2-5; D perhaps matches TRBD2 (5 bases). This CDR3 has 13 residues. Germline V gene data show CDR1 as LGHDT and CDR2 as YNNKEL (reference sequence). Deletions cut 6 bases from V and 5 bases from J, with 13 bases between. CDR3 sequence reads: CASRQSGDETQYF. In DNA form, the CDR3 reads TGTGCCAGCAGACAAAGCGGAGACGAGACCCAGTACTTC.

This clonotype has a count of ten or more. The V gene is TRBV27, the J gene TRBJ2-5; possible D gene TRBD1, 5 bases. The CDR3 spans 15 residues. Trimming pared 4 bases from V and 2 bases from J, leaving 14 bases between. Germline lookup yields CDR1 MNHEY and CDR2 SMNVEV (reference sequence). CDR3 amino acids: CASSSAGPIQETQYF. In nucleotides, the CDR3 is TGTGCCAGCAGTTCAGCAGGGCCCATTCAAGAGACCCAGTACTTC.

The rearrangement joins TRBV20-1 to TRBJ2-7, with TRBD2 identical over 8 bases. Trimming removed 2 bases from V and 0 bases from J; junction bases left unmatched: 3. This CDR3 is built from 14 residues. The germline gives CDR1 DFQATT, CDR2 SNEGSKA (reference sequence). The DNA of the CDR3 is TGCAGTGCTAGAATAGCGGGGAACTCCTACGAGCAGTACTTC. Its protein product is CSARIAGNSYEQYF.

The chain combines TRBV29-1 with TRBJ2-1; 8 positions agree with TRBD2. Germline V gene sequence: CDR1 SQVTM, CDR2 ANQGSEA. This CDR3 region has 12 residues. The trim removed 5 bases at V and 8 bases at J, leaving 5 bases unmatched. The CDR3 DNA is TGCAGCGTTCTCGGGGGGGCACATGAGCAGTTCTTC. As protein: CSVLGGAHEQFF.

The chain recombines TRBV6-6 with TRBJ1-4; maybe TRBD1 (6 bases). This CDR3 region has 19 residues. The V and J ends lost 0 bases and 0 bases respectively, with 17 bases between them. Germline V CDR1 and CDR2: MNHNY, SVGAGI (reference sequence). The CDR3 here is CASSYSGDRPYSTNEKLFF. The CDR3 DNA reads as TGTGCCAGCAGTTACTCTGGAGACAGGCCCTACTCAACTAATGAAAAACTGTTTTTT.

This clonotype was counted ten times or more. The chain uses TRBV10-3 and TRBJ2-5, with TRBD2 matching 8 bases. The CDR3 extends over 14 amino acids. Germline assignment: CDR1 ENHRY and CDR2 SYGVKD. Germline trimming cut 5 bases from V and 1 base from J; bases unmatched to any gene: 3. The CDR3 is CAISQRGSQETQYF. DNA for the CDR3: TGTGCCATCAGTCAGCGGGGGAGCCAAGAGACCCAGTACTTC.

This clonotype was counted a few times. The chain is built from TRBV28 and TRBJ2-7; 8 bases map to TRBD1. The CDR3 contains 15 residues. V trimming: 4 bases; J trimming: 0 bases; junction bases outside the gene matches: 5. The germline V gene has CDR1 MDHEN and CDR2 SYDVKM. CDR3 sequence: CASSYDRGHSYEQYF. The CDR3 nucleotides read TGTGCCAGCAGTTACGACAGGGGCCACTCCTACGAGCAGTACTTC.

This clonotype was picked up many times. This chain uses TRBV20-1 with TRBJ2-5; D gene ambiguous. The CDR3 totals 13 residues. The V and J ends lost 6 bases and 2 bases respectively, with 13 bases between them. Germline-derived CDR1 and CDR2 are DFQATT and SNEGSKA (reference sequence). The DNA for the CDR3 is TGCAGTGCCGGGCGGTCGTCACAAGAGACCCAGTACTTC. It translates to CSAGRSSQETQYF.

In its sample, this clonotype was seen many times. This rearrangement joins TRBV6-5 to TRBJ2-7; maybe TRBD2 (5 bases). The germline V and J ends were trimmed by 0 bases and 1 base, with 16 bases remaining between them. Germline loops: CDR1 MNHEY, CDR2 SVGAGI. The CDR3 extends over 17 amino acids. The CDR3 DNA sequence: TGTGCCAGCAGTTACTCGCGTACAAACCGGGGATCCTACGAGCAGTACTTC. Its translation is CASSYSRTNRGSYEQYF.

This clonotype was detected many times. This chain uses TRBV4-2 with TRBJ2-1; 8 nucleotides align to TRBD1. V lost 1 base, J lost 7 bases, and 9 bases stayed unmatched. Germline CDR1 reads LGHNA; CDR2 reads YNFKEQ. The CDR3 loop spans 16 amino acids. CDR3 loop: CASSQVDRAERNEQFF. In DNA form, the CDR3 reads TGTGCCAGCAGCCAAGTGGACAGGGCCGAGCGGAATGAGCAGTTCTTC.

The rearrangement uses TRBV7-9 and TRBJ1-5; 9 nucleotides align to TRBD1. This CDR3 has 16 amino acids. CDR1 is SEHNR, CDR2 FQNEAQ, per germline (reference sequence). V dropped 5 bases and J dropped 4; count of bases not matched to a gene: 9. CDR3: CASSATGGAANQPQHF. The DNA of the CDR3 is TGTGCCAGCAGCGCAACAGGGGGCGCGGCTAATCAGCCCCAGCATTTT.

This clonotype was detected ten times or more. The J gene is TRBJ2-3, the V gene TRBV19; D is possibly TRBD2 (7 bases). CDR3 size: 17 residues. Germline CDR1 LNHDA, CDR2 SQIVND (reference sequence). Trimming pared 8 bases from V and 4 bases from J, leaving 25 bases between. CDR3 DNA sequence: TGTGCCAGTGGCCAGCTAAAGGGGGGGCATGAGGCAGATACGCAGTATTTT. Residues: CASGQLKGGHEADTQYF.

This clonotype has at least ten counts. This chain joins TRBV20-1 and TRBJ2-1, with no clear D. The length of the CDR3 is 12 residues. Germline CDR1 is DFQATT and CDR2 is SNEGSKA (reference sequence). V was clipped by 5 bases and J by 7 bases, with 12 bases between them. The CDR3 DNA reads TGCAGTGCTGAGAAAATGAGTAATGAGCAGTTCTTC. Protein: CSAEKMSNEQFF.

At least ten counts were recorded for this clonotype. This chain links TRBV5-1 with TRBJ1-3, with D unclear. The germline V and J ends were trimmed by 0 bases and 0 bases, with 10 bases remaining between them. Germline CDR1 is SGHRS and CDR2 is YFSETQ. This CDR3 spans 16 amino acids. The DNA of the CDR3 is TGCGCCAGCAGCTTGGGAGCAGACCCCTCTGGAAACACCATATATTTT. Amino acids: CASSLGADPSGNTIYF.

This clonotype was observed at least ten times. The chain uses TRBV28 and TRBJ1-6; 7 nucleotides match TRBD1. This CDR3 has 17 residues. Losses at the gene ends were 3 bases for V and 1 base for J; bases not matched to a gene: 6. The germline gives CDR1 MDHEN, CDR2 SYDVKM. The chain's CDR3 is CASSFHGTASYNSPLHF. CDR3 DNA sequence: TGTGCCAGCAGTTTCCACGGGACAGCGTCCTATAATTCACCCCTCCACTTT.

This clonotype showed up many times. The chain recombines TRBV12-3 or TRBV12-4 with TRBJ1-1; maybe TRBD1 (5 bases). V lost 5 bases and J 7 bases, leaving 8 bases between the germline ends. This CDR3 spans 11 amino acids. CDR3 sequence reads: CASSPGIEAFF. The CDR3 DNA is TGTGCCAGCAGTCCAGGGATTGAAGCTTTCTTT.

Only one count was recorded for this clonotype. The gene calls are TRBV9 and TRBJ2-7; possible D gene TRBD1, 6 bases. Germline V gene lookup returns CDR1 SGDLS and CDR2 YYNGEE. Trimming shortened V by 3 bases and J by 1 base, and 11 bases separated the two germline ends. The CDR3 runs to 14 residues. This CDR3 reads CASSATGQSYEQYF. The CDR3 coding sequence is TGTGCCAGCAGCGCCACCGGACAGTCCTACGAGCAGTACTTC.

The genes are TRBV20-1 and TRBJ2-5, with TRBD2 matching 9 bases. Germline CDR1 reads DFQATT; CDR2 reads SNEGSKA (reference sequence). V was pared by 8 bases and J by 2 bases, with 9 bases of the junction left unmatched. The CDR3 sequence is 14 residues long. The CDR3 nucleotides are TGCAGTCCCATGCGGGGGGGAAGGCAAGAGACCCAGTACTTC. It specifies CSPMRGGRQETQYF.

This clonotype was seen at least ten times. V is TRBV18 and J is TRBJ2-1; D call uncertain. The CDR3 length is 12 residues. V lost 4 bases to trimming and J lost 9 bases, with 10 bases between them. The germline V gene has CDR1 KGHSH and CDR2 LQKENI. Written as DNA, the CDR3 is TGTGCCAGCTCACACGACAAGGGTGAGCAGTTCTTC. It specifies CASSHDKGEQFF.